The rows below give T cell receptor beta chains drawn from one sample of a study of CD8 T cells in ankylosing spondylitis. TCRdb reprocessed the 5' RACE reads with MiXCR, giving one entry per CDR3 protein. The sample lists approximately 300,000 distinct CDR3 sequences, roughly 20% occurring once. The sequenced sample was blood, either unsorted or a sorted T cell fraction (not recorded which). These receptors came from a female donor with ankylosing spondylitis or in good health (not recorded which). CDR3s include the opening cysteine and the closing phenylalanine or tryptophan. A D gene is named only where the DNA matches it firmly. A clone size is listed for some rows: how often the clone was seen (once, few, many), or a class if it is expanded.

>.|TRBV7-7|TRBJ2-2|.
TGTGCCAGCAGCCCTCGGACAGTGGGAGGCGGGGAGCTGTTTTTT
CASSPRTVGGGELFF
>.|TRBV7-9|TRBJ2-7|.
TGTGCCAGCACCTCGGCTCTGGGACGGGGGAGCAGGGAGGAGCAGTACTTC
CASTSALGRGSREEQYF
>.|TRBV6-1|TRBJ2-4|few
TGTGCCAGCAGTGAGGGGGTGGTCAGGAACATTCAGTACTTC
CASSEGVVRNIQYF
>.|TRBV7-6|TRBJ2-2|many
TGTGCCAGCAGCCTCAGGATCTCGAACACCGGGGAGCTGTTTTTT
CASSLRISNTGELFF
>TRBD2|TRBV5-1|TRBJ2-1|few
TGCGCCAGCAGCTCGGGTAGAGCGGGGGGCTACAATGAGCAGTTCTTC
CASSSGRAGGYNEQFF
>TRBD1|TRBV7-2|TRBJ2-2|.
TGTGCCAGCAGCGTCGTGACAGGGGCGCCGAACACCGGGGAGCTGTTTTTT
CASSVVTGAPNTGELFF
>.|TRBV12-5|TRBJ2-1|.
TGTGCTAGTGGTTTAGAGGACGAGCAGTTCTTC
CASGLEDEQFF
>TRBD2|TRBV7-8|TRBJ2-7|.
TGTGCCAGCAGCCTCGGGACTAGCGACGCCGAGCAGTACTTC
CASSLGTSDAEQYF
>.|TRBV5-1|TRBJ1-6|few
TGCGCCAGCAGCTTGGTTGGAGACTCAAATTCACCCCTCCACTTT
CASSLVGDSNSPLHF
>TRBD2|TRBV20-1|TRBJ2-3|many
TGCAGTGCTAGAGATCGGGGGGGATACCTCACAGATACGCAGTATTTT
CSARDRGGYLTDTQYF
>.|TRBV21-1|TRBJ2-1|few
TGTGCCAGCAGGGGTTTTTGGTACAATGAGCAGTTCTTC
CASRGFWYNEQFF
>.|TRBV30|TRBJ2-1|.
TGTGCCTGGAGCCGCGGCAGCTCCTACAATGAGCAGTTCTTC
CAWSRGSSYNEQFF